A selection of T cell receptor beta chains follows, all from one sample in a study of control samples from healthy donors and cancer patients. Sequenced by immunoSEQ multiplex PCR; TCRdb stores in-frame clones only, minus some. Seen here are around 140,000 clones, about 89% observed once, and the top ten hold about 7.6%. Sequencing was done on a sample of blood. The receptor set was obtained from a man between 18 and 29 years old in good health. The CDR3 runs from the conserved cysteine through the conserved F or W. D genes are given only for firm matches. Expanded clones get a size class; other rows say once, few or many, or leave the size out.

d_call	v_call	clone_size	j_call	cdr3_nt	cdr3_aa
NA	TRBV19	NA	TRBJ1-1	TGTGCCAGTAGTGCCAGAGAGGGATGGGGCACTGAAGCTTTCTTT	CASSAREGWGTEAFF
NA	TRBV5-7	once	TRBJ1-2	TGTGCCAGCAGGAAAACGGGGCTACAAGCTAACTATGGCTACACCTTC	CASRKTGLQANYGYTF
TRBD2	TRBV30	NA	TRBJ2-2	TGTGCCTGCACCTCGGGACTAGACCCCGGGGAGCTGTTTTTT	CACTSGLDPGELFF
NA	TRBV19	NA	TRBJ1-2	TGTGCCAGTAGTATGGGACGGGACCTTACTAACTATGGCTACACCTTC	CASSMGRDLTNYGYTF
NA	TRBV19	NA	TRBJ2-1	TGTGCCACTCGGCCCGAGGGGGGATACAATGAGCAGTTCTTC	CATRPEGGYNEQFF
TRBD1	TRBV18	NA	TRBJ1-5	TGTGCCAGCTCACCACGGGACAGCAGCAATCAGCCCCAGCATTTT	CASSPRDSSNQPQHF
NA	TRBV19	NA	TRBJ1-2	TGTGCCAGTAGTATGGAGGTCAGCTTCTATGGCTACACCTTC	CASSMEVSFYGYTF
NA	TRBV5-1	NA	TRBJ2-1	TGCGCCAGCAGCTTGGCGGGGATTAAGACGGATGAGCAGTTCTTC	CASSLAGIKTDEQFF
TRBD2	TRBV7-2	NA	TRBJ2-3	TGTGCCAGCAGCTTAGTGCTAGCGGGGGGGTCGGACACGCAGTATTTT	CASSLVLAGGSDTQYF
TRBD1	TRBV5-6	NA	TRBJ2-5	TGTGCCAGCAGCCCGAACAGGGGCCCTCAAGAGACCCAGTACTTC	CASSPNRGPQETQYF
NA	TRBV7-3	NA	TRBJ1-5	TGTGCCAGCAGCTTAACGGGGGATCAGCCCCAGCATTTT	CASSLTGDQPQHF
NA	TRBV6-6	once	TRBJ1-2	TGTGCCAGCAGCCAGAGACTCTATGGCTACACCTTC	CASSQRLYGYTF
NA	TRBV30	NA	TRBJ2-2	TGTGCCTCCCCAGGGGTGAACACCGGGGAGCTGTTTTTT	CASPGVNTGELFF
TRBD2	TRBV7-3	NA	TRBJ2-3	TGTGCCAGCAGCTTAGGTGCGGGGGGGTTTCTTGGCACAGATACGCAGTATTTT	CASSLGAGGFLGTDTQYF
NA	TRBV27	NA	TRBJ2-7	TGTGCCAGCAGTTTACTGGGGCCTAACTACGAGCAGTACTTC	CASSLLGPNYEQYF
NA	TRBV3-1/TRBV3-2	NA	TRBJ2-7	TGTGCCAGCAGCCACACCAGGGACAACTCCTACGAGCAGTACTTC	CASSHTRDNSYEQYF
TRBD1	TRBV18	NA	TRBJ2-5	TGTGCCAGCTCACGACTACAGGGGTTTCAAGAGACCCAGTACTTC	CASSRLQGFQETQYF
TRBD1	TRBV19	once	TRBJ1-1	TGTGCCAGTAGTTTTCAAACCGGGACAGGGGAAGCTTTCTTT	CASSFQTGTGEAFF
NA	TRBV18	NA	TRBJ2-5	TGTGCCAGCTCACCACGGGACTTGGGGACAGCCCAGACCCAGTACTTC	CASSPRDLGTAQTQYF
NA	TRBV7-2	NA	TRBJ2-3	TGTGCCAGCAGCCCGGACAGTAGCTACACAGATACGCAGTATTTT	CASSPDSSYTDTQYF
NA	TRBV12-3/TRBV12-4	NA	TRBJ2-3	TGTGCCAGCAGTTGGACTGGAGATACGCAGTATTTT	CASSWTGDTQYF
TRBD2	TRBV5-6	few	TRBJ2-7	TGTGCCAGCAGCCCACTAGCGGGGAGCTCCTACGAGCAGTACTTC	CASSPLAGSSYEQYF
NA	TRBV5-6	NA	TRBJ1-2	TGTGCCAGCAGCTTGGTGGGAGGTCAGGGCGGTGGCTACACCTTC	CASSLVGGQGGGYTF
NA	TRBV5-1	NA	TRBJ1-3	TGCGCCAGCAGCTTGGAAGGCCCTGGGGACACCATATATTTT	CASSLEGPGDTIYF
NA	TRBV4-1	NA	TRBJ2-3	TGCGCCAGCAGCCAAGACGGAAGTACTAGCACAGATACGCAGTATTTT	CASSQDGSTSTDTQYF
NA	TRBV6-5	NA	TRBJ2-7	TGTGCCAGCAGTATAGGAGGCTCCTACGAGCAGTACTTC	CASSIGGSYEQYF
NA	TRBV30	NA	TRBJ1-5	TGTGCCTGGAGAGGGCTAGGAAGCAATCAGCCCCAGCATTTT	CAWRGLGSNQPQHF
NA	TRBV5-1	NA	TRBJ1-3	TGCGCCAGCAGCGAGGGCGGGAGCAACACCATATATTTT	CASSEGGSNTIYF
NA	TRBV29-1	NA	TRBJ1-2	TGCAGCGCGGGGCGGCAGTTAGGGCCCCGAGGCTACACCTTC	CSAGRQLGPRGYTF
NA	TRBV19	NA	TRBJ2-6	TGTGCCAGTCAGACCTCTGGGGCCAACGTCCTGACTTTC	CASQTSGANVLTF
NA	TRBV7-9	once	TRBJ1-6	TGTGCCAGCAGCCCCGCGAGCCCGAATAATTCACCCCTCCACTTT	CASSPASPNNSPLHF
NA	TRBV7-3	NA	TRBJ2-1	TGTGCCAGCAGCTTCGACAATTACAATGAGCAGTTCTTC	CASSFDNYNEQFF
NA	TRBV7-6	NA	TRBJ1-2	TGTGCCAGCAGCTTTAGCCAGAGCTACACCTTC	CASSFSQSYTF
NA	TRBV21-1	NA	TRBJ2-2	TGTGCCAGCAGCATGGACAGTCCGAACACCGGGGAGCTGTTTTTT	CASSMDSPNTGELFF
NA	TRBV6-5	NA	TRBJ2-5	TGTGCCAGCACCCTGGACCTCCAAGAGACCCAGTACTTC	CASTLDLQETQYF
NA	TRBV18	NA	TRBJ2-3	TGTGCCAGCTCACCACGCCCGGGGGATACGCAGTATTTT	CASSPRPGDTQYF
NA	TRBV5-1	NA	TRBJ2-7	TGCGCCAGCAGCTTGGGGGACCGCCAGAAGGCCGAGCAGTACTTC	CASSLGDRQKAEQYF
NA	TRBV13	NA	TRBJ2-7	TGTGCCAGCAGCCACAGTAGCTCCTACGAGCAGTACTTC	CASSHSSSYEQYF
NA	TRBV14	NA	TRBJ2-5	TGTGCCAGCAGCCAAGATGCGTCTTGGGAGACCCAGTACTTC	CASSQDASWETQYF
NA	TRBV19	NA	TRBJ2-1	TGTGCCAGTAGTATAGTCGCAAAATCCTACAATGAGCAGTTCTTC	CASSIVAKSYNEQFF
NA	TRBV4-3	NA	TRBJ1-2	TGCGCCAGCAGCCAGAAAGTGGACAGTAACCACTATGGCTACACCTTC	CASSQKVDSNHYGYTF
TRBD1	TRBV5-1	NA	TRBJ2-6	TGCGCCAGCAGCAATCCTACAGGGGTCGGGGCCAACGTCCTGACTTTC	CASSNPTGVGANVLTF
TRBD1	TRBV5-6	NA	TRBJ2-5	TGTGCCAGCAGCTTGGACAGGGGGCAGCGCCAAGAGACCCAGTACTTC	CASSLDRGQRQETQYF
NA	TRBV9	once	TRBJ1-3	TGTGCCAGCAGCGCACTGTTTGGAAACACCATATATTTT	CASSALFGNTIYF
NA	TRBV6-6	NA	TRBJ1-4	TGTGCCAGCGGGCGTCGAGGGCAACATGAAAAACTGTTTTTT	CASGRRGQHEKLFF